One sample yielded the 4 T cell receptor beta chains listed below, sequenced in a study of cytomegalovirus exposure and HLA in healthy donors. In the PCR, 60 Vbeta and 13 Jbeta primers were used. Repertoires were generated with immunoSEQ multiplex PCR, while TCRdb's copy carries only in-frame clones and drops some. The data show 64,000 or so clones, 65% to 75% seen once. Input material: PBMCs. These receptors all come from a man aged 35 to 55 in good health and CMV-seropositive.

This clone has only a few counts. The chain employs TRBV6-6 and TRBJ1-1; D might be TRBD1 (5 bases). V was cut by 2 bases and J by 1 base, with 8 bases left in between. Germline-derived CDR1 and CDR2 are MNHNY and SVGAGI (reference sequence). This CDR3 contains 14 residues. CDR3 loop: CASSYGGGNTEAFF. In nucleotides, the CDR3 is TGTGCCAGCAGTTACGGGGGGGGGAACACTGAAGCTTTCTTT.

This clone was counted a few times. The chain combines TRBV4-3 with TRBJ1-1; D unclear. Germline CDR1 reads LGHNA; CDR2 reads YSLEER. V was trimmed by 1 base and J by 1 base, leaving 16 bases between them. This CDR3 has 17 amino acids. The CDR3 region has the DNA TGCGCCAGCAGCCAAGCGGGAAGGACCTCTTGGAACACTGAAGCTTTCTTT. It specifies CASSQAGRTSWNTEAFF.

The chain employs TRBV5-1 and TRBJ2-1; TRBD1 matches 7 bases. Trimming cost V 4 bases and J 2 bases; bases outside gene matches: 3. The CDR3 has 14 residues. Germline CDR1 and CDR2: SGHRS and YFSETQ. CDR3 residues: CASSPGQTYNEQFF. The CDR3 region has the DNA TGCGCCAGCAGCCCGGGACAGACCTACAATGAGCAGTTCTTC.

This chain joins TRBV7-8 and TRBJ1-6, with 8 bases aligning to TRBD1. Unmatched junction bases numbered 9, after V lost 4 bases and J lost 7 bases. Germline values: CDR1 SGHVS, CDR2 FQNEAQ. The CDR3 is made up of 16 amino acids. The CDR3 sequence: CASSSPKDRANSPLHF. For the CDR3, the DNA is TGTGCCAGCAGCTCCCCTAAGGACAGGGCCAATTCACCCCTCCACTTT. Complete variable domain (other parts from reference TRBV7-8 and TRBJ1-6): GAGVSQSPRYKVAKRGQDVALRCDPISGHVSLFWYQQALGQGPEFLTYFQNEAQLDKSGLPSDRFFAERPEGSVSTLKIQRTQQEDSAVYLCASSSPKDRANSPLHFGNGTRLTVT.